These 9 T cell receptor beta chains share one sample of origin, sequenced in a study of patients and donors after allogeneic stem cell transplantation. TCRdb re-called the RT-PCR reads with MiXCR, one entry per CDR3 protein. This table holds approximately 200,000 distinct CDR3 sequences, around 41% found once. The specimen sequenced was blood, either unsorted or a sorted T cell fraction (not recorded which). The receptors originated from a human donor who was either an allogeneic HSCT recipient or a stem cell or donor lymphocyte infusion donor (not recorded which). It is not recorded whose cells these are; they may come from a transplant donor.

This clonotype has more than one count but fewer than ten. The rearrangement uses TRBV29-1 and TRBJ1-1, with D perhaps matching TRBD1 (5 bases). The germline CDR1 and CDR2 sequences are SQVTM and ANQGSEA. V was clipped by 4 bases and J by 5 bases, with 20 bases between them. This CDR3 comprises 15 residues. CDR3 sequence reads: CSVVRGSAGITEAFF. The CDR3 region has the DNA TGCAGCGTTGTGCGGGGTTCGGCAGGGATTACTGAAGCTTTCTTT.

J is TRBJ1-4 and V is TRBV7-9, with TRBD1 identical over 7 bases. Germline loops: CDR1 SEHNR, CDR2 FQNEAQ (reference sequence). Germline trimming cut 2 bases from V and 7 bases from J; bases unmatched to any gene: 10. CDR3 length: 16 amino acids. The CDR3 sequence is CASSLPRQGPSEKLFF. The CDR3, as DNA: TGTGCCAGCAGCTTACCCCGACAGGGTCCAAGTGAAAAACTGTTTTTT.

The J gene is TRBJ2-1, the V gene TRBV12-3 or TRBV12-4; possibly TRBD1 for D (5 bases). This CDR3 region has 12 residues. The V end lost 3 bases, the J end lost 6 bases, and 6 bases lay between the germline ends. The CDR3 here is CASSLQGNEQFF. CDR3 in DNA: TGTGCCAGCAGTTTGCAGGGCAATGAGCAGTTCTTC.

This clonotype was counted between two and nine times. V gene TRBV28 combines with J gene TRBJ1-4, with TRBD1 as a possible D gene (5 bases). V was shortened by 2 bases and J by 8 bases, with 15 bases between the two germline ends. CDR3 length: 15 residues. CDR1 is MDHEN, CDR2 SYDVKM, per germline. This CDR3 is CASSLPGRLDEKLFF. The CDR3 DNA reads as TGTGCCAGCAGTTTACCGGGACGGCTCGACGAAAAACTGTTTTTT.

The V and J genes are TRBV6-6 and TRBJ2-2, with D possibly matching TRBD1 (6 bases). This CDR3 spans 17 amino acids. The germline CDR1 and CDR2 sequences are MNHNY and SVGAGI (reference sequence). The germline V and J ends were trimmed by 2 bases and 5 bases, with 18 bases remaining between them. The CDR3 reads CASSYPGAGARTGELFF. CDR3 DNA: TGTGCCAGCAGTTACCCCGGGGCAGGGGCGAGGACCGGGGAGCTGTTTTTT.

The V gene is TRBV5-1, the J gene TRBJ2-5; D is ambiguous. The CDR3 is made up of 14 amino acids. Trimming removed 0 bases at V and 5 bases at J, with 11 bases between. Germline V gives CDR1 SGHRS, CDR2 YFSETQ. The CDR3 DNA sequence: TGCGCCAGCAGCTTGGGGACGTTGTGGGAGACCCAGTACTTC. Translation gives CASSLGTLWETQYF.

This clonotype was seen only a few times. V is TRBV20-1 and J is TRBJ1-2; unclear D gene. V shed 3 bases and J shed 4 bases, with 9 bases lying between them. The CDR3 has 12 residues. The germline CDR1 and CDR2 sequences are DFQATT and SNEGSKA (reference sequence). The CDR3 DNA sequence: TGCAGTGCTAGTGGCCCTTCCTATGGCTACACCTTC. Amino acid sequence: CSASGPSYGYTF.

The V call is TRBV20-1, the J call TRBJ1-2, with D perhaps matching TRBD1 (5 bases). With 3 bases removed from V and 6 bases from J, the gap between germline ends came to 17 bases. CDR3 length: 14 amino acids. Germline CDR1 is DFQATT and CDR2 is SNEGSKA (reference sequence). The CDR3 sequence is CSARVGTRRDGYTF. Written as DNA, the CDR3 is TGCAGTGCTAGGGTTGGGACCCGTCGGGATGGCTACACCTTC.

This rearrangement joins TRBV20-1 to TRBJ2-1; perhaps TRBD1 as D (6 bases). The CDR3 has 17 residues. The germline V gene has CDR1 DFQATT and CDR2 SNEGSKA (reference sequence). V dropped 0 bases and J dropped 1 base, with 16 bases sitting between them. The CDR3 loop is CSARDYGGMSSYNEQFF. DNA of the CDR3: TGCAGTGCTAGAGATTATGGGGGCATGTCTTCCTACAATGAGCAGTTCTTC.